Listed below are T cell receptor beta chains from one sample, sequenced in a study of cytomegalovirus exposure and HLA in healthy donors. Profiled with immunoSEQ multiplex PCR; TCRdb holds only in-frame clones, not every one. Recorded here are over 100,000 clones; the top ten clones represent around 6.5%. Sequences were obtained from PBMCs. These receptors were taken from a man aged 40-49 years in good health and CMV-seropositive. CDR3s include the opening cysteine and the closing phenylalanine or tryptophan. Fields, in order: V gene, D gene, J gene, CDR3 protein, CDR3 DNA. The D gene is left open where the match is weak.

TRBV11-3	-	TRBJ2-2	CASSLDGGSNTGELFF	TGTGCCAGCAGCTTAGATGGAGGGAGTAACACCGGGGAGCTGTTTTTT
TRBV7-9	TRBD2	TRBJ2-3	CASSWTSATDTQYF	TGTGCCAGCAGCTGGACTAGCGCTACAGATACGCAGTATTTT
TRBV15	TRBD1	TRBJ2-2	CATSTGGGGELFF	TGTGCCACCAGTACAGGGGGTGGCGGGGAGCTGTTTTTT
TRBV4-1	-	TRBJ2-1	CASSQRGNEQFF	TGCGCCAGCAGCCAACGAGGTAATGAGCAGTTCTTC
TRBV19	TRBD1	TRBJ1-4	CASISPGQGNEKLFF	TGTGCCAGTATCTCCCCGGGACAGGGTAATGAAAAACTGTTTTTT
TRBV7-2	-	TRBJ2-1	CASSFDSSYNEQFF	TGTGCCAGCAGCTTTGACAGCTCCTACAATGAGCAGTTCTTC
TRBV28	-	TRBJ2-6	CASRRQVQTGLWGANVLTF	TGTGCCAGCCGGAGACAGGTCCAGACCGGACTCTGGGGGGCCAACGTCCTGACTTTC
TRBV7-9	-	TRBJ2-2	CASSLAGTRGELFF	TGTGCCAGCAGCTTAGCCGGGACACGCGGGGAGCTGTTTTTT
TRBV28	TRBD1	TRBJ1-2	CASRYRDRGTYGYTF	TGTGCCAGCAGATACCGGGACAGGGGGACCTATGGCTACACCTTC
TRBV18	TRBD1	TRBJ1-2	CASSPSGTGFGYGYTF	TGTGCCAGCTCACCTTCCGGGACAGGGTTCGGCTATGGCTACACCTTC